Listed below are T cell receptor beta chains from one sample, sequenced in a study of shared T cell receptors in the human thymus. Generated by immunoSEQ multiplex PCR, the TCRdb table keeps only in-frame clones and is missing some. The table has approximately 760,000 clones, approximately 83% seen once. This sample also belongs to another study, concerning human thymus T cells.

Source material: thymocytes. These receptors were collected from a girl under three years old with a congenital heart defect. The CDR3 runs from the conserved cysteine through the conserved F or W. The order of the fields is CDR3 DNA, CDR3 protein, V gene, D gene, clone size, J gene. A D gene is named only where the DNA matches it firmly. Part of the rows lack a size; the others show once, few, many or a class for expanded clones.

TGCGCCAGCACTCGGACAGGGGAACTTGAGACCCAGTACTTC	CASTRTGELETQYF	TRBV5-1	TRBD1	NA	TRBJ2-5
TGTGCCAGCAGTTACGAGACTAGCGGGGGGGCTGATACGCAGTATTTT	CASSYETSGGADTQYF	TRBV6-5	TRBD2	NA	TRBJ2-3
TGTGCCAGTAGTATACCTATCAATCAGCCCCAGCATTTT	CASSIPINQPQHF	TRBV19	NA	NA	TRBJ1-5
TGTGCCAGCAGTTTATCTGGGAAGTCGGGGCAGGGGATGCTCTATGGCTACACCTTC	CASSLSGKSGQGMLYGYTF	TRBV28	NA	NA	TRBJ1-2
TGTGCCAGCAGCTCGGGGTCCTTACCTTATGGCTACACCTTC	CASSSGSLPYGYTF	TRBV5-6	NA	NA	TRBJ1-2
TGTGCCAGCAGCCTGACAGGGTCCAATCAGCCCCAGCATTTT	CASSLTGSNQPQHF	TRBV5-6	TRBD1	NA	TRBJ1-5
TGTGCCAGCAGTTTAGACAGACCGGGCAATCAGCCCCAGCATTTT	CASSLDRPGNQPQHF	TRBV28	NA	NA	TRBJ1-5
TGTGCCAGCAGACTGACTAGCGGGGGAGCCAATGAGCAGTTCTTC	CASRLTSGGANEQFF	TRBV2	TRBD2	NA	TRBJ2-1
TGCGCCAGCAGCCAAGGTGCTACAGGGCGATTTGGAAACACCATATATTTT	CASSQGATGRFGNTIYF	TRBV4-3	NA	once	TRBJ1-3
TGTGCCAGCAGTGGGTCTCGAGGTCAGCCCCAGCATTTT	CASSGSRGQPQHF	TRBV27	NA	NA	TRBJ1-5
TGTGCCAGCATGTTGAGTAGTAACTATGGCTACACCTTC	CASMLSSNYGYTF	TRBV6-1	NA	NA	TRBJ1-2
TGTGCCAGCAGTGACAAACCGGGACAGGGGCACCAAGAGACCCAGTACTTC	CASSDKPGQGHQETQYF	TRBV25-1	TRBD1	NA	TRBJ2-5
TGTGCCAGCAGTGGTCGGGACCGGGACACCCAGCATTTT	CASSGRDRDTQHF	TRBV2	NA	NA	TRBJ1-5
TGTGCCAGCAGTTTATGGGAGGGCCCCTCTGGAAACACCATATATTTT	CASSLWEGPSGNTIYF	TRBV28	NA	NA	TRBJ1-3
TGTGCCAGCAGCTCTAGCGGGGGCCAAGAGACCCAGTACTTC	CASSSSGGQETQYF	TRBV5-4	TRBD2	once	TRBJ2-5
TGTGCCAGCAGCGTAGCACCCTTGACAGGATTCTATGGCTACACCTTC	CASSVAPLTGFYGYTF	TRBV9	NA	NA	TRBJ1-2
TGTGCCAGCATCCCGGGGGGGACAGGGTTGAATGGCTACACCTTC	CASIPGGTGLNGYTF	TRBV5-6	TRBD1	NA	TRBJ1-2
TGTGCCAGCGGGGACAGGGGGGGTCTTGCTGATGGCTACACCTTC	CASGDRGGLADGYTF	TRBV27	TRBD1	NA	TRBJ1-2
TGCGCCAGCAGCTGGACCCGGACAGGGCCCCCCTATGGCTACACCTTC	CASSWTRTGPPYGYTF	TRBV5-1	TRBD1	once	TRBJ1-2
TGTGCCAGCAGTACATGGGACAAAAGACGCTACGAGCAGTACTTC	CASSTWDKRRYEQYF	TRBV28	NA	few	TRBJ2-7
TGTGCCTGGAGTGTAATACTAGCTAGTGAGCAGTTCTTC	CAWSVILASEQFF	TRBV30	NA	NA	TRBJ2-1
TGCGCCAGCAGCCAACAAGGGGCCGATACGCAGTATTTT	CASSQQGADTQYF	TRBV4-1	NA	NA	TRBJ2-3
TGTGCCAGCAGAACGATCGGGACAGGGGATGAGGACACCATATATTTT	CASRTIGTGDEDTIYF	TRBV5-4	TRBD1	once	TRBJ1-3
TGCGCCAGCAGAGGGGGAACCTTCTCCTACGAGCAGTACTTC	CASRGGTFSYEQYF	TRBV5-1	NA	NA	TRBJ2-7